This passage covers 21 T cell receptor beta chains from one sample sequenced in a study of T cell repertoires in cytomegalovirus infection. TCRdb passed the reads through MiXCR, listing each CDR3 protein once. Here the sample spans 400,000 to 550,000 distinct CDR3 sequences, about 11% being singletons. Material for sequencing was PBMCs. The receptors were sampled from a human donor in good health (CMV status not recorded). Some clones in this sample may be carry-over from other donors' samples.

The chain recombines TRBV24-1 with TRBJ2-2; 9 nucleotides align to TRBD2. Trimming took 9 bases from V and 3 from J; bases not matched to a gene: 10. CDR3 length equals 16 residues. Germline loops: CDR1 KGHDR, CDR2 SFDVKD. CDR3 nucleotides: TGTGCCACCGAGGGCTGGCGGGAGGGCCACACCGGGGAGCTGTTTTTT. It is translated as CATEGWREGHTGELFF.

This clonotype was observed at least ten times. The chain recombines TRBV7-2 with TRBJ1-1, with a tentative D call TRBD1 (6 bases). This CDR3 spans 15 amino acids. Trimming took off 4 bases at V and 4 bases at J, with 16 bases between the two ends. In germline, CDR1 is SGHTA, CDR2 FQGNSA. Here the CDR3 reads CASSSGHFGPTEAFF. The CDR3 nucleotides read TGTGCCAGCAGCTCGGGACACTTCGGGCCCACTGAAGCTTTCTTT.

There are many counts of this clonotype. The rearrangement joins TRBV15 to TRBJ2-3; D not certain. CDR1 and CDR2 from the germline V gene are LNHNV and YYDKDF (reference sequence). Trimming stripped 3 bases from V and 4 bases from J, with 8 bases between. The CDR3 spans 13 residues. In DNA, the CDR3 is TGTGCCACCAGCAGTACCACAGCAGATACGCAGTATTTT. Translation: CATSSTTADTQYF.

For this clonotype: A read error is possible here, since a much larger clone lies one base away. J is TRBJ1-4 and V is TRBV2; 7 nucleotides match TRBD1. The CDR3 is made up of 14 amino acids. Germline-derived CDR1 and CDR2 are SNHLY and FYNNEI. The CDR3 is CASGRGQRYEILFF. For the CDR3, the DNA is TGTGCCAGCGGAAGGGGGCAGCGGTATGAAATACTGTTTTTT.

V usage is TRBV2 and J usage is TRBJ2-2; D is undetermined. This CDR3 contains 15 residues. Per germline, CDR1 SNHLY and CDR2 FYNNEI. V was shortened by 2 bases and J by 1 base, with 8 bases between the two germline ends. The CDR3 region has the DNA TGTGCCAGCAGTGAAACGTCAGGGAACACCGGGGAGCTGTTTTTT. This codes for CASSETSGNTGELFF. The full variable domain, rest sourced from reference TRBV2 and TRBJ2-2, is EPEVTQTPSHQVTQMGQEVILRCVPISNHLYFYWYRQILGQKVEFLVSFYNNEISEKSEIFDDQFSVERPDGSNFTLKIRSTKLEDSAMYFCASSETSGNTGELFFGEGSRLTVL.

This clonotype was seen repeatedly, ten times or more. V and J are TRBV12-3 or TRBV12-4 and TRBJ2-7; D is ambiguous. This CDR3 comprises 13 residues. V was trimmed by 3 bases and J by 2 bases, leaving 8 bases between them. The CDR3 DNA reads as TGTGCCAGCAGTTTTAGTCGGCCCTACGAGCAGTACTTC. This codes for CASSFSRPYEQYF.

The V call is TRBV18, the J call TRBJ2-1; D not resolved. The germline V gene encodes CDR1 KGHSH and CDR2 LQKENI. This CDR3 has 13 residues. With 8 bases removed from V and 5 bases from J, the gap between germline ends came to 13 bases. Here the CDR3 DNA reads TGTGCCAGCCCCGAGAGTTTGAACAATGAGCAGTTCTTC. Translated: CASPESLNNEQFF. The variable domain in full, completed from reference TRBV18 and TRBJ2-1, reads NAGVMQNPRHLVRRRGQEARLRCSPMKGHSHVYWYRQLPEEGLKFMVYLQKENIIDESGMPKERFSAEFPKEGPSILRIQQVVRGDSAAYFCASPESLNNEQFFGPGTRLTVL.

The chain links TRBV6-1 to TRBJ2-4; TRBD1 agrees at 9 bases. This CDR3 is 17 amino acids long. V was pared by 4 bases and J by 1 base, with 8 bases of the junction left unmatched. CDR1 is MNHNS and CDR2 is SASEGT in the germline V gene. CDR3 residues: CASSGTGGAGAKNIQYF. The CDR3 DNA follows: TGTGCCAGCAGTGGTACAGGGGGCGCAGGGGCCAAAAACATTCAGTACTTC.

This clonotype was counted many times. The gene calls are TRBV7-3 and TRBJ2-5; 7 bases fit TRBD2. Germline values: CDR1 SGHTA, CDR2 FQGTGA. The CDR3 length is 13 residues. Trimming at V came to 5 bases and at J to 5 bases, leaving 5 bases not matched to a gene. The CDR3: CASSKTSDETQYF. The CDR3 coding sequence is TGTGCCAGCAGCAAAACTAGCGATGAGACCCAGTACTTC. The full variable domain, its missing parts supplied by reference TRBV7-3 and TRBJ2-5, is GAGVSQTPSNKVTEKGKYVELRCDPISGHTALYWYRQSLGQGPEFLIYFQGTGAADDSGLPNDRFFAVRPEGSVSTLKIQRTERGDSAVYLCASSKTSDETQYFGPGTRLLVL.

Many counts were recorded for this clonotype. This rearrangement joins TRBV27 to TRBJ1-1, with 10 bases that match TRBD1. The J segment lost 2 bases and the V segment lost 2 bases, leaving 5 bases of the junction unmatched. This CDR3 contains 16 residues. Per germline, CDR1 MNHEY and CDR2 SMNVEV (reference sequence). CDR3 DNA sequence: TGTGCCAGCAGTTTAGAAAGACAGGGGGCTAACACTGAAGCTTTCTTT. Encoded protein: CASSLERQGANTEAFF.

This clonotype was detected ten times or more. V is TRBV7-9 and J is TRBJ2-2; the D call may be TRBD1 or TRBD2 (5 bases each). The CDR3 length is 14 residues. Deletions cut 11 bases from V and 7 bases from J, with 20 bases between. Germline V lookup: CDR1 SEHNR, CDR2 FQNEAQ (reference sequence). The DNA for the CDR3 is TGTGCCGGACTCCGGGACGCAAGCCTCGGGGAGCTGTTTTTT. It translates to CAGLRDASLGELFF.

This clonotype was counted at least ten times. The chain has TRBV10-3 and TRBJ2-3; 7 bases agree with TRBD2. J was trimmed by 3 bases and V by 6 bases; bases with no gene match: 3. CDR3 size: 13 residues. The germline V gene encodes CDR1 ENHRY and CDR2 SYGVKD. In nucleotides, the CDR3 is TGTGCCATCAGGGCGGGAGCGACAGATACGCAGTATTTT. Translating gives CAIRAGATDTQYF.

This clonotype was detected ten times or more. The CDR3 protein is CASNLGTRSGRRMNTEAFF. The DNA for the CDR3 is TGTGCCAGCAATCTAGGGACCCGTTCGGGACGGAGGATGAACACTGAAGCTTTCTTT. The V and J genes are TRBV12-3 or TRBV12-4 and TRBJ1-1; D is possibly TRBD1 (5 bases). The CDR3 length is 19 residues. Trimming took 7 bases from V and 0 from J, leaving 27 bases between them.

This clonotype was seen ten or more times. The gene calls are TRBV4-2 and TRBJ1-6; possibly TRBD1 for D (5 bases). CDR1 and CDR2 from the germline V gene are LGHNA and YNFKEQ. V lost 2 bases to trimming and J lost 9 bases, with 17 bases between them. The CDR3 is made up of 16 amino acids. CDR3: CASSQTKGDSGSPLHF. The CDR3 nucleotides read TGTGCCAGCAGCCAAACCAAAGGGGATAGCGGTTCACCCCTCCACTTT.

There are many counts of this clonotype. The chain is built from TRBV7-2 and TRBJ2-1; D is perhaps TRBD1 (6 bases). This CDR3 comprises 15 residues. Trimming removed 2 bases at V and 5 bases at J, with 13 bases between. Germline CDR1 and CDR2: SGHTA and FQGNSA. CDR3 sequence reads: CASSLTDRPNNEQFF. The CDR3 coding sequence is TGTGCCAGCAGCTTAACCGACAGGCCGAACAATGAGCAGTTCTTC.

This clonotype was detected ten times or more. This chain joins TRBV11-2 and TRBJ2-2; 9 bases agree with TRBD2. V shed 3 bases and J 1 base; nucleotides not matched to a gene: 3. Germline V gene sequence: CDR1 SGHAT, CDR2 FQNNGV. The length of the CDR3 is 16 residues. The CDR3 sequence: CASSFQLAGNTGELFF. In nucleotides, the CDR3 is TGTGCCAGCAGCTTTCAACTAGCGGGGAACACCGGGGAGCTGTTTTTT.

V usage is TRBV20-1 and J usage is TRBJ1-2, with 8 bases matching TRBD1. J gave up 3 bases and V 6 bases, and 6 bases lay outside the gene matches. This CDR3 has 13 amino acids. CDR1 DFQATT and CDR2 SNEGSKA come from the germline V gene (reference sequence). CDR3 region: CSATPGQDYGYTF. In DNA form, the CDR3 reads TGCAGTGCGACTCCGGGACAGGACTATGGCTACACCTTC.

This clonotype was seen repeatedly, ten times or more. The genes are TRBV20-1 and TRBJ2-1; either TRBD1 or TRBD2 may supply D (5 bases each). CDR1 and CDR2 (germline): DFQATT, SNEGSKA (reference sequence). The CDR3 is made up of 14 amino acids. Trimming removed 6 bases at V and 4 bases at J, with 16 bases between. The CDR3 region has the DNA TGCAGTGCCCTAGCCCTGGGGGTTTACAATGAGCAGTTCTTC. This sequence encodes CSALALGVYNEQFF.

This clonotype was detected a few times. The chain carries TRBV5-1 and TRBJ2-1, with 13 nucleotides matching TRBD2. This CDR3 region has 14 residues. Germline V gene sequence: CDR1 SGHRS, CDR2 YFSETQ. The V segment lost 2 bases and the J segment 9 bases; nucleotides outside the gene matches: 2. The CDR3 reads CASSFRTSGGEQFF. Here the CDR3 DNA reads TGCGCCAGCAGCTTTCGGACTAGCGGGGGTGAGCAGTTCTTC. Full variable domain (outside the CDR3, taken from reference TRBV5-1 and TRBJ2-1): KAGVTQTPRYLIKTRGQQVTLSCSPISGHRSVSWYQQTPGQGLQFLFEYFSETQRNKGNFPGRFSGRQFSNSRSEMNVSTLELGDSALYLCASSFRTSGGEQFFGPGTRLTVL.

The rearrangement uses TRBV5-5 and TRBJ2-7, with D uncertain. Germline lookup yields CDR1 SGHKS and CDR2 YYEKEE (reference sequence). The CDR3 spans 14 residues. V lost 3 bases, J lost 4 bases, and 14 bases lay in between. The CDR3 spells CASSSTLGWYEQYF. As DNA, the CDR3 is TGTGCCAGCAGCTCGACCCTCGGATGGTACGAGCAGTACTTC.

Ten or more counts support this clonotype. V and J are TRBV7-9 and TRBJ2-5; TRBD1 matches at 7 bases. J was trimmed by 3 bases and V by 10 bases; bases with no gene match: 8. CDR3 length equals 13 residues. Germline V CDR1 and CDR2: SEHNR, FQNEAQ (reference sequence). In DNA form, the CDR3 reads TGTGCCACCGGGGACAGTCTAAAAGAGACCCAGTACTTC. Its protein is CATGDSLKETQYF.